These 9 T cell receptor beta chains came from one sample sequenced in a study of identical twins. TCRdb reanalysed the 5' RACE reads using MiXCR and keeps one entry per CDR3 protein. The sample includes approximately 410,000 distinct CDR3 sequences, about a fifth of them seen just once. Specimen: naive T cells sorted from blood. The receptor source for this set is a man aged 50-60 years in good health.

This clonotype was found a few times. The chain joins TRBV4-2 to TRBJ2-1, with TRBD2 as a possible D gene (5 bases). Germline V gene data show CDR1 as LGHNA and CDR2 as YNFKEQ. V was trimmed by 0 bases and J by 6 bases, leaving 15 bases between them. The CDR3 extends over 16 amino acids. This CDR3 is CASSQERVSPVNEQFF. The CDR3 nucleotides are TGTGCCAGCAGCCAAGAGAGGGTCAGTCCCGTCAATGAGCAGTTCTTC.

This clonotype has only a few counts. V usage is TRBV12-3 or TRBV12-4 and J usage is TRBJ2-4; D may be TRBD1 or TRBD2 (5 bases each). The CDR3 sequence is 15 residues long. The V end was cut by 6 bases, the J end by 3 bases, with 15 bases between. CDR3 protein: CASRGVAGGKNIQYF. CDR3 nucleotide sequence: TGTGCCAGCAGGGGGGTAGCTGGCGGCAAAAACATTCAGTACTTC.

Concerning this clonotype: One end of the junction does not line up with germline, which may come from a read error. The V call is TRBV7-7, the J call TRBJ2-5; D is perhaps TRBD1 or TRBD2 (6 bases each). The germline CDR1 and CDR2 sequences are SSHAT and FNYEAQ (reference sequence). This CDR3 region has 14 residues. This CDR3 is CASSLRGAFETQYF. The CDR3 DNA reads TGTGCTAGCAGCTTGAGGGGGGCCTTCGAGACCCAGTACTTC. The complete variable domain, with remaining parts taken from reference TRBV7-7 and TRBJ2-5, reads GAGVSQSPRYKVTKRGQDVTLRCDPISSHATLYWYQQALGQGPEFLTYFNYEAQPDKSGLPSDRFSAERPEGSISTLTIQRTEQRDSAMYRCASSLRGAFETQYFGPGTRLLVL.

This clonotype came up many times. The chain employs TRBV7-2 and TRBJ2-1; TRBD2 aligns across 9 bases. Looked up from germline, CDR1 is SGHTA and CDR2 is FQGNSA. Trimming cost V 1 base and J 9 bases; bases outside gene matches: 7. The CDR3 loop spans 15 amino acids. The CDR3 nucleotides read TGTGCCAGCAGCTTAGTCAGCAGCGGGGGGTTTGAGCAGTTCTTC. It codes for CASSLVSSGGFEQFF.

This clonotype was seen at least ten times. Written as DNA, the CDR3 is TGCAGTGCACCCTACCGGTGGACAGGGTGGCCCCCCGGGACTGAAGCTTTCTTT. This sequence encodes CSAPYRWTGWPPGTEAFF. The rearrangement uses TRBV20-1 and TRBJ1-1, with 8 bases identical to TRBD1. The CDR3 is made up of 18 amino acids. The germline gives CDR1 DFQATT, CDR2 SNEGSKA (reference sequence). V shed 6 bases, J shed 5 bases, and the junction held 23 bases outside the gene matches.

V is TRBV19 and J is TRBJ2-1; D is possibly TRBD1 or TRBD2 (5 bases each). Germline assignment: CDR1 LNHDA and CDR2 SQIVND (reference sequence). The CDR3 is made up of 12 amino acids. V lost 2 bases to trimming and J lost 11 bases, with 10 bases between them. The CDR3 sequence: CASSIPGRQQFF. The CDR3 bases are TGTGCCAGTAGTATACCGGGACGTCAGCAGTTCTTC.

The CDR3 DNA reads as TGTGCCAGCAGCTTCTCCGTCTATGAGCAGTTCTTC. The encoded protein is CASSFSVYEQFF. The rearrangement links TRBV5-6 to TRBJ2-1; D gene unclear. Trimming shortened V by 2 bases and J by 8 bases, and 8 bases separated the two germline ends. The CDR3 is 12 residues long. Germline V CDR1 and CDR2: SGHDT, YYEEEE.

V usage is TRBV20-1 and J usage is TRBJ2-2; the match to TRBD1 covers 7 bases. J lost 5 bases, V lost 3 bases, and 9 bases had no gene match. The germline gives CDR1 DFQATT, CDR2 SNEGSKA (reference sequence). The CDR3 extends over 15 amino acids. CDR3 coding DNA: TGCAGTGCTAGGGGGACAGTGAGGCGGACCGGGGAGCTGTTTTTT. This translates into CSARGTVRRTGELFF.

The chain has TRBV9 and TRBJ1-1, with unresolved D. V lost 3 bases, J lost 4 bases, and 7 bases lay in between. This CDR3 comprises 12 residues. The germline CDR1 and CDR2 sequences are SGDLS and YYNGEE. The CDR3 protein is CASSAGGTEAFF. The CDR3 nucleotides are TGTGCCAGCAGCGCGGGCGGCACTGAAGCTTTCTTT.